The 26 T cell receptor beta chains reported below all come from one sample, sequenced in a study of T cell repertoires in cytomegalovirus infection. Each CDR3 protein gets one entry after TCRdb re-called the reads with MiXCR. The sample carries some 940,000 distinct CDR3 sequences, approximately 30% recorded once. These TCRs' antigens remain unknown. The sample in question was cultured CD8+ T cells from PBMCs, obtained from culture after CMV antigen stimulation. The receptors come from a human donor in good health (CMV status not recorded). Some clones in this sample may be carry-over from other donors' samples.

This sequence joins TRBV19 and TRBJ1-1, with D perhaps matching TRBD1 (5 bases). The germline gives CDR1 LNHDA, CDR2 SQIVND (reference sequence). The CDR3 runs to 16 residues. The ends were cut back, 1 base at V and 5 bases at J, with 17 bases in the middle. In nucleotides, the CDR3 is TGTGCCAGTAGTATAGGGGGGATAGGGTTCGTTACTGAAGCTTTCTTT. Amino acid sequence: CASSIGGIGFVTEAFF. The full variable domain, its missing parts supplied by reference TRBV19 and TRBJ1-1, is DGGITQSPKYLFRKEGQNVTLSCEQNLNHDAMYWYRQDPGQGLRLIYYSQIVNDFQKGDIAEGYSVSREKKESFPLTVTSAQKNPTAFYLCASSIGGIGFVTEAFFGQGTRLTVV.

V is TRBV7-9 and J is TRBJ2-2; 7 bases match TRBD2. The V gene's germline CDR1 is SEHNR and CDR2 FQNEAQ (reference sequence). V was clipped by 2 bases and J by 5 bases; unmatched bases: 5. The CDR3 covers 15 residues. The CDR3 DNA is TGTGCCAGCAGCTTATTCGCGGGGGTTACCGGGGAGCTGTTTTTT. It encodes CASSLFAGVTGELFF. Filled out from reference TRBV7-9 and TRBJ2-2, the complete variable domain reads DTGVSQNPRHKITKRGQNVTFRCDPISEHNRLYWYRQTLGQGPEFLTYFQNEAQLEKSRLLSDRFSAERPKGSFSTLEIQRTEQGDSAMYLCASSLFAGVTGELFFGEGSRLTVL.

The CDR3 sequence is CASSSRTSGVEQYV. The CDR3, as DNA: TGTGCCAGCAGCTCTCGGACTAGCGGGGTCGAGCAGTACGTC. The chain has TRBV5-6 and TRBJ2-7; 12 nucleotides match TRBD2. The CDR3 loop spans 14 amino acids. Trimming removed 3 bases from V and 6 bases from J; junction bases left unmatched: 4. Germline values: CDR1 SGHDT, CDR2 YYEEEE.

This clonotype occurred many times. The chain couples TRBV10-3 to TRBJ1-1; TRBD1 is a possible D gene (6 bases). The germline V gene encodes CDR1 ENHRY and CDR2 SYGVKD. Trimming shortened V by 7 bases and J by 3 bases, and 21 bases separated the two germline ends. The CDR3 loop spans 16 amino acids. CDR3 sequence reads: CAITKPDSNGDTEAFF. DNA of the CDR3: TGTGCCATCACTAAACCGGACAGCAATGGGGACACTGAAGCTTTCTTT.

About this clonotype itself: This may stem from a read error, because a much larger clone lies one nucleotide away. The rearrangement uses TRBV7-9 and TRBJ1-2, with 8 bases aligning to TRBD1. This CDR3 spans 17 amino acids. With 1 base clipped from V and 6 bases from J, the junction kept 13 bases outside the gene matches. CDR1 and CDR2 from the germline V gene are SEHNR and FQNEAQ (reference sequence). The CDR3 sequence: CASSLVPPRQGLHGYTF. CDR3 bases: TGTGCCAGCAGCTTAGTCCCACCGAGACAGGGGCTACATGGCTACACCTTC.

The genes are TRBV12-3 or TRBV12-4 and TRBJ2-1; tentative D call: TRBD2 (5 bases). V was cut by 8 bases and J by 9 bases, with 14 bases left in between. This CDR3 contains 12 residues. The CDR3: CASCAVGSEQFF. CDR3 sequence (DNA): TGTGCCAGCTGCGCCGTTGGGAGTGAGCAGTTCTTC.

The chain joins TRBV10-3 to TRBJ1-1; D unresolved. The CDR3 is 12 amino acids. The V end lost 3 bases, the J end lost 3 bases, and 5 bases lay between the germline ends. Germline V gives CDR1 ENHRY, CDR2 SYGVKD. The CDR3 protein is CAISEFDTEAFF. The CDR3 DNA is TGTGCCATCAGTGAATTTGACACTGAAGCTTTCTTT.

This clonotype was observed a few times. V gene TRBV12-3 or TRBV12-4 combines with J gene TRBJ2-2, with a tentative D call TRBD2 (6 bases). V was pared by 9 bases and J by 3 bases, with 14 bases between. This CDR3 is 14 amino acids long. The CDR3 loop reads CASQEGFHTGELFF. In DNA, the CDR3 is TGTGCCAGTCAGGAGGGCTTCCACACCGGGGAGCTGTTTTTT.

The chain uses TRBV7-3 and TRBJ2-3; 9 bases agree with TRBD1. V lost 3 bases and J lost 2; bases outside the gene matches: 21. CDR3 size: 21 residues. The germline V gene has CDR1 SGHTA and CDR2 FQGTGA. For the CDR3, the DNA is TGTGCCAGCAGCTTGGAATGGGACAGGGACCGACCACAGGGCCTCACAGATACGCAGTATTTT. Amino acid sequence: CASSLEWDRDRPQGLTDTQYF.

In regard to this clonotype: This clone may be a read error of a much larger clone one base away. The chain recombines TRBV6-1 with TRBJ2-3; D remains ambiguous. Deletions cut 7 bases from V and 6 bases from J, with 8 bases between. The CDR3 contains 11 residues. Germline CDR1 and CDR2: MNHNS and SASEGT. DNA of the CDR3: TGTGCCAGCACTCGAGATGATACGCAGTATTTT. This codes for CASTRDDTQYF.

In its sample, this clonotype was seen many times. This chain uses TRBV12-5 with TRBJ2-7; 9 nucleotides align to TRBD1. The CDR3 totals 16 residues. CDR1 and CDR2 from the germline V gene are LGHNT and FRNRAP. J lost 2 bases, V lost 5 bases, and 10 bases had no gene match. This chain's CDR3 is CASGLTEGQGTYEQYV. The CDR3 nucleotides read TGTGCTAGTGGTCTGACAGAGGGACAGGGCACCTACGAGCAGTACGTC.

V is TRBV7-9 and J is TRBJ2-5; possible D gene TRBD2, 5 bases. Per germline, CDR1 SEHNR and CDR2 FQNEAQ (reference sequence). V lost 6 bases to trimming and J lost 5 bases, with 19 bases between them. This CDR3 region has 15 residues. The CDR3: CASSPSGLKRETQYF. CDR3 nucleotides: TGTGCCAGCAGTCCCTCGGGCCTTAAGCGGGAGACCCAGTACTTC.

The chain has TRBV2 and TRBJ1-5; D is uncertain. CDR1 and CDR2 (germline): SNHLY, FYNNEI. The CDR3 loop spans 15 amino acids. V was shortened by 4 bases and J by 0 bases, with 10 bases between the two germline ends. The CDR3 DNA sequence: TGTGCCAGCAGTGGAGCAGAAAATAGCAATCAGCCCCAGCATTTT. Translation gives CASSGAENSNQPQHF.

This clonotype is medium-sized in the sample. The chain's CDR3 is CASSPPTRQETQYF. CDR3 DNA: TGTGCCAGCAGCCCTCCGACACGCCAAGAGACCCAGTACTTC. V is TRBV7-9 and J is TRBJ2-5; no reliable D call. Trimming took off 5 bases at V and 1 base at J, with 11 bases between the two ends. Looked up from germline, CDR1 is SEHNR and CDR2 is FQNEAQ (reference sequence). The CDR3 contains 14 residues.

Ten or more counts support this clonotype. V and J are TRBV6-1 and TRBJ1-1; 9 positions match TRBD1. V shed 1 base and J 1 base; nucleotides not matched to a gene: 16. The CDR3 runs 20 residues. CDR1 is MNHNS and CDR2 is SASEGT in the germline V gene. In DNA form, the CDR3 reads TGTGCCAGCAGTGAAGAGGTCTATGCCTCCGGGACAGGGCAGAACACTGAAGCTTTCTTT. It encodes CASSEEVYASGTGQNTEAFF.

The table lists this clonotype with many counts. The chain combines TRBV7-2 with TRBJ2-5; TRBD1 matches at 7 bases. This CDR3 spans 15 amino acids. The V gene end was trimmed by 6 bases and the J gene end by 2 bases; junction bases not matched to a gene: 9. Germline CDR1 SGHTA, CDR2 FQGNSA. The CDR3 loop is CASSFGTDIQETQYF. The CDR3 coding sequence is TGTGCCAGCAGTTTCGGGACAGATATTCAAGAGACCCAGTACTTC.

V gene TRBV6-2 or TRBV6-3 combines with J gene TRBJ2-1, with D perhaps TRBD1 or TRBD2 (6 bases each). CDR3 size: 15 residues. The V and J ends lost 0 bases and 9 bases respectively, with 15 bases between them. Per the germline V gene, CDR1 is MNHEY and CDR2 is SVGEGT. The CDR3 sequence is CASSYSRGPYGEQFF. CDR3 coding DNA: TGTGCCAGCAGTTACTCACGGGGGCCCTACGGTGAGCAGTTCTTC.

Ten or more counts support this clonotype. Relative to the germline gene, one junction end is altered; a read error may explain this. The J gene is TRBJ2-1, the V gene TRBV9; D gene unclear. This CDR3 contains 12 residues. Germline V gene lookup returns CDR1 SGDLS and CDR2 YYNGEE. The CDR3 nucleotides are TGTGCCAGCAGCCCCTCCCACAATGAGCAGTTCTTC. Residues: CASSPSHNEQFF.

The rearrangement joins TRBV9 to TRBJ2-5; D gene ambiguous. The V end lost 0 bases, the J end lost 0 bases, and 9 bases lay between the germline ends. The CDR3 spans 15 residues. The germline gives CDR1 SGDLS, CDR2 YYNGEE. The CDR3 region has the DNA TGTGCCAGCAGCGTAGCGGGCACCAACCAAGAGACCCAGTACTTC. Its translation: CASSVAGTNQETQYF.

This clonotype occurred many times. The CDR3 here is CASSQGNIATGQETQYF. The CDR3 DNA reads TGTGCCAGCAGCCAAGGAAACATAGCGACAGGACAAGAGACCCAGTACTTC. V usage is TRBV4-2 and J usage is TRBJ2-5; weak D call: TRBD1 (6 bases). In germline, CDR1 is LGHNA, CDR2 YNFKEQ. Trimming removed 1 base at V and 2 bases at J, with 17 bases between. The CDR3 is 17 residues long.

A note on this clonotype: Mismatch with germline at one junction end may stem from a read error. The chain is built from TRBV19 and TRBJ2-3, with a tentative D call TRBD2 (6 bases). Per the germline V gene, CDR1 is LNHDA and CDR2 is SQIVND (reference sequence). The CDR3 is 13 residues long. For the CDR3, the DNA is TGTGCCAGTAGTGCAACTAGCACAGGTACGCAGTATTTT. Protein product: CASSATSTGTQYF.

The chain carries TRBV3-1 and TRBJ1-2; 7 bases agree with TRBD1. The trim removed 1 base at V and 4 bases at J, leaving 12 bases unmatched. Germline CDR1 reads LGHDT; CDR2 reads YNNKEL (reference sequence). The CDR3 is 17 residues long. The CDR3 sequence: CASSQGMTGRLLYGYTF. CDR3 nucleotide sequence: TGTGCCAGCAGCCAAGGAATGACAGGGAGGCTCCTCTATGGCTACACCTTC.

As concerns this clonotype: A much larger clone is a single base away; this may be a read error. J is TRBJ2-5 and V is TRBV12-3 or TRBV12-4; D gene uncertain. This CDR3 region has 14 residues. Trimming shortened V by 10 bases and J by 2 bases, and 17 bases separated the two germline ends. This chain's CDR3 is CANLPVAKQETQYF. Here the CDR3 DNA reads TGTGCCAACTTGCCGGTGGCTAAACAAGAGACCCAGTACTTC.

This clonotype was seen only a few times. The chain combines TRBV4-1 with TRBJ2-3, with 12 positions matching TRBD2. Losses at the gene ends were 2 bases for V and 5 bases for J; bases not matched to a gene: 2. CDR1 is MGHRA and CDR2 is YSYEKL in the germline V gene. The CDR3 has 15 amino acids. The CDR3 protein is CASSQLAGGQDTQYF. In DNA, the CDR3 is TGCGCCAGCAGCCAACTAGCGGGGGGGCAAGATACGCAGTATTTT.

Worth noting for this clonotype: A much larger clone is a single base away; this may be a read error. The chain is built from TRBV7-8 and TRBJ2-1; 13 bases align to TRBD2. The CDR3 extends over 18 amino acids. Unmatched junction bases numbered 8, after V lost 6 bases and J lost 0 bases. From germline, CDR1 is SGHVS and CDR2 FQNEAQ. The CDR3 loop reads CASRSGLAGALSYNEQFF. DNA for the CDR3: TGTGCCAGCAGATCCGGACTAGCGGGGGCCCTCTCCTACAATGAGCAGTTCTTC.

This clonotype was found many times. The rearrangement joins TRBV7-2 to TRBJ2-5; D is uncertain. V lost 0 bases, J lost 4 bases, and 9 bases lay in between. CDR1 and CDR2 (germline): SGHTA, FQGNSA. The CDR3 spans 14 residues. CDR3 amino acids: CASSLAQHGETQYF. DNA of the CDR3: TGTGCCAGCAGCTTAGCTCAGCACGGAGAGACCCAGTACTTC.